This entry concerns a single T cell receptor (beta chain). This clonotype was found many times. The antigen it binds to is not known. Per-nucleotide qualities are absent, and no much larger clonotype sits a single base away. CDR1 and CDR2 (SGHRS, YFSETQ) derive from the germline V gene. Trimmed from V: 3 bases; trimmed from J: 1 base; junction bases lacking a gene match: 4. The CDR3, cysteine through phenylalanine, is 15 amino acids long. Just CDR3 DNA is preserved here, 45 bases in frame from base 1. Receptor libraries were prepared by 5' RACE. Sequencing relied on a NextSeq 500. The TCR library protocol attached unique molecular identifiers to individual cDNA molecules to correct for sequencing error and PCR bias. Sequencing covered both TCR alpha and beta chains, and within each sample the abundances of alpha and beta sequences were tightly co-correlated. From the authors' description of their analysis: Decombinator V4 was used to perform V gene, J gene and CDR3 annotation of TCR sequences. Expanded TCRs were defined as changing significantly between any two time points under a Poisson model with p below 0.0001. TCR abundances were normalised to the total number of TCRs sequenced per sample and were expressed as counts per million. TRAV1-2 paired with TRAJ12, TRAJ20 or TRAJ33 defined MAIT TCRs, while TRAV10 paired with TRAJ18 defined iNKT TCRs. VDJdb, accessed 1 November 2021, was searched for CMV, EBV and SARS-CoV-2 annotated TCRs, with TCRs annotated for multiple antigens excluded. TCRdb itself trimmed the public reads at Q25 with fastp, ran MiXCR and retained productive beta chains. Records with the same CDR3 protein are collapsed into one entry carrying the most frequent genes and DNA. For this entry, the V and J calls and clone size follow TCRdb and not the study's own pipeline. A total of about 83,000 distinct CDR3 sequences appear in this sample, roughly 13% of them only once. Of the sample, around 1.5% is held by the ten largest clones.

These data originate in a study of early T cells in non-severe SARS-CoV-2 infection (dated by TCRdb to 2020 to 2023). Regarding the complete study: Bulk RNA from unsorted whole blood was used for TCR sequencing, so alpha and beta chains could not be paired. Paper-wide results and their limitations: VDJdb matching was skewed toward anti-spike CD8 responses and likely underestimated virus-specific expansions by missing private and CD4 specificities.

This was a case-control study nested in a cohort of healthcare workers in London, UK, who had nasopharyngeal swab PCR tests and blood samples taken every week. Healthcare workers were recruited between 23 and 31 March 2020, during the week of the UK lockdown, and were followed weekly for up to roughly 15 weeks. The sequencing sample was made of whole blood. This TCR came from an adult who was a healthcare worker with PCR-confirmed SARS-CoV-2 infection or an uninfected control (not recorded which). The rearrangement combines TRBV5-1 with TRBJ2-3; TRBD2 agrees with 8 junctional bases. Here the CDR3 is given as CASSWGAGGTDTQYF. The sequence in DNA is TGCGCCAGCAGCTGGGGAGCGGGGGGCACAGATACGCAGTATTTT.